What follows is one TCR beta chain and its context. All enrollees were about 18 to 100 years old and from roughly 26 US areas. Cohorts were based on clinical histories the participants reported. Individuals in the exposed group had encountered a COVID-19 case within 2 weeks preceding study entry. V was pared by 4 bases and J by 3 bases, with 3 bases of the junction left unmatched. This CDR3 has 13 residues. Germline lookup yields CDR1 SEHNR and CDR2 FQNEAQ (reference sequence). The source of the sample is a study of blood T cell repertoires in COVID-19. Here immunoSEQ multiplex PCR was the method, and the copy in TCRdb shows in-frame clones only, minus some. The repertoire holds some 150,000 clones, with 84% as singletons.

The V gene is TRBV7-9, the J gene TRBJ2-7; TRBD1 matches 7 bases. The sequenced sample consisted of PBMCs or T cells enriched from blood (not recorded which). The sequence was obtained from a woman in her 50s who had been exposed to COVID-19. The CDR3 bases are TGTGCCAGCAGCTCCGGACAGGACTACGAGCAGTACTTC. This gives the protein CASSSGQDYEQYF.